These T cell receptor beta chains were read from a single sample in a study of control samples from healthy donors and cancer patients. Libraries were prepared by immunoSEQ multiplex PCR; TCRdb keeps only in-frame clonotypes and omits some of them. The table has around 50,000 clones, approximately 83% seen once. Sequenced material: PBMCs. These receptors were obtained from a woman aged 45 to 65 with lung cancer. Both conserved end residues are part of each CDR3. Each record gives: D gene, V gene, J gene, CDR3 DNA, CDR3 protein. The D gene is left open where the match is weak.

TRBD1,TRBV9,TRBJ2-7,TGTGCCAGCAGCGTAGCCGGGACAGCTTACGAGCAGTACTTC,CASSVAGTAYEQYF
-,TRBV7-8,TRBJ1-1,TGTGCCAGCAGCCGACAGAAAAACACTGAAGCTTTCTTT,CASSRQKNTEAFF
TRBD1,TRBV3-1/TRBV3-2,TRBJ1-1,TGTGCCAGCAGCCGACAGGGGAACACTGAAGCTTTCTTT,CASSRQGNTEAFF
-,TRBV2,TRBJ2-7,TGTGCCAGCAGTGGAACGGGGGAAGACGAGCAGTACTTC,CASSGTGEDEQYF
-,TRBV5-1,TRBJ1-1,TGCGCCAGCACAGGGGAGTTGGAGAACACTGAAGCTTTCTTT,CASTGELENTEAFF
-,TRBV10-3,TRBJ2-5,TGTGCCATCAGCGAGACTAGTTCCGGGCCCCAGTACTTC,CAISETSSGPQYF
-,TRBV28,TRBJ1-4,TGTGCCAGCAGTTCTAACCAATTTGGACAGTTAACTAATGAAAAACTGTTTTTT,CASSSNQFGQLTNEKLFF
-,TRBV28,TRBJ1-2,TGTGCCAGCAGACCACTTTGGGAGAACTATGGCTACACCTTC,CASRPLWENYGYTF
-,TRBV7-3,TRBJ2-3,TGTGCCAGCAGCTTAACCGGTTCCATCACAGATACGCAGTATTTT,CASSLTGSITDTQYF
-,TRBV19,TRBJ2-1,TGTGCCAGTACCCAGGGTAGGTCCTACAATGAGCAGTTCTTC,CASTQGRSYNEQFF